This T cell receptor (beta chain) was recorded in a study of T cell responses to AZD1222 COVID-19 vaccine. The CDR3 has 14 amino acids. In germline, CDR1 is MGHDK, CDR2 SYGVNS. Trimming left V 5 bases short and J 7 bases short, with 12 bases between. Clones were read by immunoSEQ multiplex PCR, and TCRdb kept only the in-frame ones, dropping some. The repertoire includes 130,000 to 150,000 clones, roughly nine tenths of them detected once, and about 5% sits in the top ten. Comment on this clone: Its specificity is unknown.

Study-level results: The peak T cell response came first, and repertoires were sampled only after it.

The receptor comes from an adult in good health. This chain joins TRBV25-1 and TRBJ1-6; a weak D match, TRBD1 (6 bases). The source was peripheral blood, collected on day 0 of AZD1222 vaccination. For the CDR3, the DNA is TGTGCCAGCAGTCGTACAGGGAAGAATTCACCCCTCCACTTT. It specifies CASSRTGKNSPLHF.